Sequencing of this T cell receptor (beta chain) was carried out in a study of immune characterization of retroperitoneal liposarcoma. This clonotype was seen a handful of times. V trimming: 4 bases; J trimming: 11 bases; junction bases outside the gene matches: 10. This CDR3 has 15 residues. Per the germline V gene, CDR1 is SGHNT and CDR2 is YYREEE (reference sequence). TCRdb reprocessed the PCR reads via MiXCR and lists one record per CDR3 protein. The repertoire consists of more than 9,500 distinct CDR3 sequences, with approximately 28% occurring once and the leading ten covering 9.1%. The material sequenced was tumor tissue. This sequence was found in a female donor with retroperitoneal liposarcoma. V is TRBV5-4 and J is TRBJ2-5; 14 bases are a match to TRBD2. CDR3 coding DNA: TGTGCCAGCAGCCTGGGGACTAGCGGGAGTTATGAGCAGTACTTC. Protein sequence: CASSLGTSGSYEQYF.